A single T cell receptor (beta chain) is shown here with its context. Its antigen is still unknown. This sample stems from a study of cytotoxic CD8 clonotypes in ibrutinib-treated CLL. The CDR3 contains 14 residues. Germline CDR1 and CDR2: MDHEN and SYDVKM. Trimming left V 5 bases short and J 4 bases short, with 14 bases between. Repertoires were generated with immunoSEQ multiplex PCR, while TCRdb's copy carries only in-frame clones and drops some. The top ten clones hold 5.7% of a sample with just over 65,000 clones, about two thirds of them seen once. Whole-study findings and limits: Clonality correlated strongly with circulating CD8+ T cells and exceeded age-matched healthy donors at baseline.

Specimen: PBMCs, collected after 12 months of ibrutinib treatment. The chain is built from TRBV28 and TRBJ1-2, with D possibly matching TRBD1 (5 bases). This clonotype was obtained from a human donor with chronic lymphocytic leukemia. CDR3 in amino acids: CASSPLTASYGYTF. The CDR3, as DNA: TGTGCCAGCAGTCCCCTGACAGCAAGCTATGGCTACACCTTC.